This TCR beta chain was documented in a study of shared clonotypes between healthy human individuals. Overall study context: Per donor, CD8 memory used one plate, CD8 naive used two, CD4 memory used three and CD4 naive used three. Study results and limitations: Across a handful of donors, naive CD4 shared around 5.3%, naive CD8 3% to 3.5%, memory CD4 about 2.5%, memory CD8 around 0.36%. The sampled material consisted only of blood, and tissue repertoires are likely to differ.

Concerning this clone: The antigen is undetermined. This sample includes further DNA sequences coding for the same CDR3.

Naive CD8 cells lacked CD45RO and underwent positive selection for CCR7, leaving out terminally differentiated effector memory CD45RA+ cells. Trimming removed 5 bases at V and 3 bases at J, with 11 bases between. In germline, CDR1 is SEHNR, CDR2 FQNEAQ (reference sequence). The CDR3 has 13 amino acids. The method was immunoSEQ multiplex PCR; TCRdb's version includes in-frame clones alone and lacks a portion of them. The repertoire holds hundreds of thousands of clones, approximately 96% seen once, with around 0.1% in the top ten. This chain uses TRBV7-9 with TRBJ2-7; possibly TRBD1 or TRBD2 for D (5 bases each). The TCR sequence derives from a woman in her thirties in good health. Sequencing was carried out using naive CD8+ T cells sorted from blood. DNA for the CDR3: TGTGCCAGCAGCCCGAGGGACGGCTACGAGCAGTACTTC. It is translated as CASSPRDGYEQYF.